The T cell receptor (beta chain) under discussion was sequenced for a study of blood T cell repertoires in COVID-19. Per the germline V gene, CDR1 is SGHTA and CDR2 is FQGNSA. The CDR3 length is 13 residues. Deletions cut 1 base from V and 7 bases from J, with 8 bases between. Measured with immunoSEQ multiplex PCR; TCRdb has only the in-frame clones, and not every one. The profile covers fewer than 120,000 clones, with approximately 80% appearing a single time and 15% to 20% taken by the ten largest. The sequencing sample was made of peripheral blood. The chain employs TRBV7-2 and TRBJ1-5; D uncertain. The origin of this receptor is a woman in her sixties with acute or convalescent COVID-19. The CDR3, as DNA: TGTGCCAGCAGCTTAGGACATCTCCAGCCCCAGCATTTT. Residues: CASSLGHLQPQHF. The complete variable domain, with remaining parts taken from reference TRBV7-2 and TRBJ1-5, reads GAGVSQSPSNKVTEKGKDVELRCDPISGHTALYWYRQSLGQGLEFLIYFQGNSAPDKSGLPSDRFSAERTGGSVSTLTIQRTQQEDSAVYLCASSLGHLQPQHFGDGTRLSIL.